Listed below are T cell receptor beta chains from one sample, sequenced in a study of T cell repertoires in cytomegalovirus infection. TCRdb processed the reads anew with MiXCR; each CDR3 protein has one entry. The sample has fewer than 300,000 distinct CDR3 sequences, roughly 25% seen once. Sequenced material: PBMCs. These receptors were obtained from a human donor in good health (CMV status not recorded). Some clones in this sample may be carry-over from other donors' samples. Each CDR3 is given with its conserved first and last residue. The D gene is left open where the match is weak. For some rows the clone size is stated as once, few or many, or as a class when expanded; others skip it.

CDR3 protein,CDR3 DNA,clone size,D gene,J gene,V gene
CASSPFRVGSYNEQFF,TGTGCCAGCAGTCCGTTCAGGGTTGGGTCCTACAATGAGCAGTTCTTC,few,NA,TRBJ2-1,TRBV28
CASINGGMNTEAFF,TGTGCCAGCATTAACGGGGGAATGAACACTGAAGCTTTCTTT,few,NA,TRBJ1-1,TRBV28
CASRQSSGSGTGELFF,TGTGCCAGCAGACAGTCTAGCGGGAGCGGGACCGGGGAGCTGTTTTTT,few,TRBD2,TRBJ2-2,TRBV28
CASSQWGTGGHTEAFF,TGTGCCAGCAGCCAATGGGGGACAGGGGGGCACACTGAAGCTTTCTTT,NA,TRBD1,TRBJ1-1,TRBV14
CASTPGIGEQFF,TGTGCCAGCACCCCGGGGATCGGCGAGCAGTTCTTC,NA,NA,TRBJ2-1,TRBV28
CASRAGGQNTEAFF,TGTGCCAGCAGGGCAGGGGGTCAGAACACTGAAGCTTTCTTT,few,TRBD1,TRBJ1-1,TRBV7-9
CASSASGTETYEQYF,TGTGCCAGCAGCGCATCCGGGACGGAAACCTACGAGCAGTACTTC,many,NA,TRBJ2-7,TRBV7-2
CSVVLAGSYNEQFF,TGCAGCGTTGTTCTAGCGGGGTCCTACAATGAGCAGTTCTTC,NA,TRBD2,TRBJ2-1,TRBV29-1
CSASPGTRQPYEQYF,TGCAGTGCTTCCCCCGGGACGCGACAACCCTACGAGCAGTACTTC,NA,NA,TRBJ2-7,TRBV20-1
CASSLASDSGNTIYF,TGTGCCAGCAGCTTAGCATCCGACTCTGGAAACACCATATATTTT,many,NA,TRBJ1-3,TRBV7-2
CSVVLDPNYGYTF,TGCAGCGTTGTCTTAGACCCTAACTATGGCTACACCTTC,few,NA,TRBJ1-2,TRBV29-1
CASSRLAGGPAFF,TGTGCCAGCAGCCGACTAGCGGGAGGGCCGGCGTTCTTC,few,TRBD2,TRBJ2-1,TRBV7-6
CASSSSSSGSLYEQYF,TGTGCCAGCAGTAGCTCTTCTAGCGGGAGTCTATACGAGCAGTACTTC,NA,TRBD2,TRBJ2-7,TRBV6-2/TRBV6-3
CSVGRASGYGYTF,TGCAGTGTGGGCCGGGCCTCAGGGTATGGCTACACCTTC,NA,NA,TRBJ1-2,TRBV20-1
CASSLTSGDNEQFF,TGTGCCAGCAGCTTGACTAGCGGGGACAATGAGCAGTTCTTC,NA,TRBD2,TRBJ2-1,TRBV7-6
CASSYGPGAASKTQYF,TGTGCCAGCAGTTATGGCCCCGGCGCGGCAAGCAAGACCCAGTACTTC,many,NA,TRBJ2-5,TRBV6-2/TRBV6-3
CASSPGTSGLADTQYF,TGTGCCAGCAGCCCCGGGACTAGCGGGCTGGCTGATACGCAGTATTTT,NA,TRBD2,TRBJ2-3,TRBV7-2
CASSSGTSARNTGELFF,TGTGCCAGCAGCTCCGGGACCTCCGCGAGAAACACCGGGGAGCTGTTTTTT,NA,NA,TRBJ2-2,TRBV7-9
CASSLGGLAGGQETQYF,TGTGCCAGCAGCTTAGGGGGCCTAGCGGGAGGGCAAGAGACCCAGTACTTC,many,TRBD2,TRBJ2-5,TRBV7-2
CASSGLAGKTDTQYF,TGTGCCAGCTCGGGGCTAGCGGGAAAAACAGATACGCAGTATTTT,few,TRBD2,TRBJ2-3,TRBV7-2
CASSEQSNGIGGNSGANVLTF,TGTGCCAGCAGTGAACAGAGTAACGGGATCGGGGGGAACTCTGGGGCCAACGTCCTGACTTTC,once,TRBD2,TRBJ2-6,TRBV6-1
CASRDGELFF,TGTGCCAGCAGAGACGGGGAGCTGTTTTTT,few,NA,TRBJ2-2,TRBV6-2/TRBV6-3
CASSLGTGGIQYF,TGTGCCAGCAGCTTAGGGACAGGGGGCATTCAGTACTTC,NA,TRBD1,TRBJ2-4,TRBV11-3
CSAFSRDSQSYNEQFF,TGCAGTGCTTTTTCCCGGGACTCCCAATCCTACAATGAGCAGTTCTTC,NA,NA,TRBJ2-1,TRBV20-1
CASSRERQGYEQYF,TGTGCCAGCAGCAGGGAGCGGCAGGGCTACGAGCAGTACTTC,few,NA,TRBJ2-7,TRBV5-4
CASSYARGRETYEQYF,TGTGCCAGCAGTTACGCGCGGGGACGGGAGACCTACGAGCAGTACTTC,many,NA,TRBJ2-7,TRBV6-6
CASSLEGAPSSYNEQFF,TGTGCCAGCAGTTTAGAGGGGGCCCCGAGCTCCTACAATGAGCAGTTCTTC,few,TRBD1,TRBJ2-1,TRBV28
CASSPRSRGELFF,TGTGCCAGCAGTCCCCGATCGAGGGGGGAGCTGTTTTTT,NA,NA,TRBJ2-2,TRBV6-1
CASSLARGVTYEQYF,TGTGCCAGCAGTTTAGCTCGGGGGGTCACCTACGAGCAGTACTTC,many,TRBD2,TRBJ2-7,TRBV7-9
CASSLGAQRAFF,TGTGCCAGCAGTTTGGGGGCTCAGCGGGCTTTCTTT,few,NA,TRBJ1-1,TRBV28
CASSLGRTSSYNEQFF,TGTGCCAGCAGCTTAGGTCGGACGAGCTCCTACAATGAGCAGTTCTTC,NA,NA,TRBJ2-1,TRBV11-2
CASSLTGRVNQPQHF,TGTGCCAGCAGCCTTACGGGCAGGGTCAATCAGCCCCAGCATTTT,few,NA,TRBJ1-5,TRBV11-2
CATSDFKQGLNEQFF,TGTGCCACCAGTGATTTTAAACAGGGTTTGAATGAGCAGTTCTTC,NA,NA,TRBJ2-1,TRBV24-1
CASSLMGLAGQNEQFF,TGTGCCAGCAGCTTAATGGGACTAGCGGGACAGAATGAGCAGTTCTTC,many,TRBD2,TRBJ2-1,TRBV7-6
CSVGTGEETQYF,TGCAGCGTAGGGACAGGGGAAGAGACCCAGTACTTC,NA,TRBD1,TRBJ2-5,TRBV29-1
CASSVSSSYEQYF,TGTGCCAGCAGCGTCTCTAGCTCCTACGAGCAGTACTTC,few,NA,TRBJ2-7,TRBV25-1
CASGRMGTGELFF,TGTGCCAGCGGCCGAATGGGGACCGGGGAGCTGTTTTTT,many,NA,TRBJ2-2,TRBV6-1
CASSSLGQTSYEQYF,TGTGCCAGCAGTTCATTGGGACAGACCAGCTACGAGCAGTACTTC,NA,TRBD1,TRBJ2-7,TRBV27
CASSSRGRGEGADTQYF,TGTGCCAGCAGCTCCCGTGGGCGGGGGGAAGGCGCAGATACGCAGTATTTT,NA,TRBD2,TRBJ2-3,TRBV7-2
CASSLGGRELFF,TGTGCCAGCAGCTTAGGGGGCAGGGAGCTGTTTTTT,NA,NA,TRBJ2-2,TRBV11-3
CASSVSPTSGNTIYF,TGTGCCAGCAGCGTTAGCCCAACCTCTGGAAACACCATATATTTT,NA,NA,TRBJ1-3,TRBV11-2
CASSPGLAGKTDTQYF,TGTGCCAGCAGCCCGGGACTAGCGGGAAAAACAGATACGCAGTATTTT,few,TRBD2,TRBJ2-3,TRBV7-2
CASSLVRDSFNGYTF,TGTGCCAGCAGCTTAGTCCGGGACAGCTTTAATGGCTACACCTTC,few,TRBD1,TRBJ1-2,TRBV7-2
CASSPIGTRSTNEKLFF,TGTGCCAGCAGCCCTATCGGGACAAGGTCAACTAATGAAAAACTGTTTTTT,many,NA,TRBJ1-4,TRBV28
CASSPTSDEQFF,TGTGCCAGCAGCCCTACTTCCGATGAGCAGTTCTTC,many,NA,TRBJ2-1,TRBV7-2
CASSLLSENQETQYF,TGTGCCAGCAGCTTGCTTTCTGAGAACCAAGAGACCCAGTACTTC,NA,NA,TRBJ2-5,TRBV5-6
CASGQTGSGEQYF,TGTGCCAGCGGCCAAACAGGGTCGGGCGAGCAGTACTTC,NA,NA,TRBJ2-7,TRBV7-3
CASELARTLNRGGETQYF,TGTGCCAGCGAGTTAGCACGGACACTTAATCGGGGAGGAGAGACCCAGTACTTC,many,NA,TRBJ2-5,TRBV7-2
CASSYSGRSSGNTIYF,TGTGCCAGCAGTTACTCTGGCAGGAGCTCTGGAAACACCATATATTTT,few,NA,TRBJ1-3,TRBV6-5
CATSRDRSFSYEQYF,TGTGCCACCAGCAGAGACAGGTCGTTCTCCTACGAGCAGTACTTC,NA,NA,TRBJ2-7,TRBV15
CASSSRHRGQDTQYF,TGTGCCAGCAGTTCAAGACACCGGGGGCAAGATACGCAGTATTTT,many,NA,TRBJ2-3,TRBV7-9